This T cell receptor (beta chain) was profiled in a study of control samples from healthy donors and cancer patients. Trimming took 5 bases from V and 0 from J; bases not matched to a gene: 6. Germline CDR1 MNHEY, CDR2 SMNVEV (reference sequence). The CDR3 has 15 amino acids. Assay used: immunoSEQ multiplex PCR; TCRdb lists only in-frame clones, some missing. The sample records 100,000 to 150,000 clones, 90% to 95% being singletons. The specimen was blood. The sequence was obtained from a woman aged 18-30 years in good health. The chain links TRBV27 to TRBJ1-1, with TRBD1 matching 7 bases. In DNA form, the CDR3 reads TGTGCCAGCAGTCCAATAGGGACAGTGAACACTGAAGCTTTCTTT. Protein: CASSPIGTVNTEAFF.